Each of the 11 T cell receptor beta chains below was sequenced from the same sample in a study of multiple sclerosis patients with progressive multifocal leukoencephalopathy. Here immunoSEQ multiplex PCR was the method, and the copy in TCRdb shows in-frame clones only, minus some. The table has around 27,000 clones, around 90% seen once. Sample time point: roughly 13 months of natalizumab therapy. The sequences come from PBMCs, collected from a patient treated with natalizumab. These receptors came from a human donor with multiple sclerosis.

The chain combines TRBV4-3 with TRBJ1-2; 11 bases are a match to TRBD1. V was pared by 3 bases and J by 4 bases, with 7 bases of the junction left unmatched. Looked up from germline, CDR1 is LGHNA and CDR2 is YSLEER. CDR3 length equals 16 residues. CDR3 DNA sequence: TGCGCCAGCAGCCAGGCGCCGGGACAGGGGGGCTATGGCTACACCTTC. This encodes CASSQAPGQGGYGYTF.

On this clone: A read error may account for a junction end that differs from germline. This sequence joins TRBV7-7 and TRBJ2-1; 9 bases agree with TRBD1. There are 15 residues in the CDR3. Per germline, CDR1 SSHAT and CDR2 FNYEAQ (reference sequence). The CDR3 nucleotides are TGTGCTAGCAGCCTGGGGGGGACAGGGTGGAATGAGCAGTTCTTC. This codes for CASSLGGTGWNEQFF.

This clone has more than one count but fewer than ten. This chain links TRBV2 with TRBJ2-7; 14 bases fit TRBD2. The V gene's germline CDR1 is SNHLY and CDR2 FYNNEI. V dropped 6 bases and J dropped 6; count of bases not matched to a gene: 10. The CDR3 spans 16 residues. CDR3 nucleotides: TGTGCCAGCAGCAAGGGAGGACTAGCGGGGGGCGGCGAGCAGTACTTC. This translates into CASSKGGLAGGGEQYF.

The chain links TRBV5-1 to TRBJ2-3; D may match TRBD1 or TRBD2 (6 bases each). Germline values: CDR1 SGHRS, CDR2 YFSETQ. With 0 bases removed from V and 1 base from J, the gap between germline ends came to 18 bases. The CDR3 extends over 18 amino acids. For the CDR3, the DNA is TGCGCCAGCAGCTTGGGCCCATATTTGGGGGGCGGCACAGATACGCAGTATTTT. This codes for CASSLGPYLGGGTDTQYF.

This clone was picked up one time. The chain recombines TRBV2 with TRBJ2-7, with D possibly being TRBD2 (6 bases). Trimming pared 7 bases from V and 5 bases from J, leaving 15 bases between. The CDR3 consists of 13 residues. Germline loops: CDR1 SNHLY, CDR2 FYNNEI. As DNA, the CDR3 is TGTGCCAGCAATCCGAGGAGGGGTGACGAGCAGTACTTC. Amino acids: CASNPRRGDEQYF.

The V call is TRBV11-2, the J call TRBJ2-1; D gene unclear. The CDR3 totals 15 residues. V was cut by 0 bases and J by 0 bases, with 6 bases left in between. Germline V gene lookup returns CDR1 SGHAT and CDR2 FQNNGV. CDR3 sequence (DNA): TGTGCCAGCAGCTTAGAGGGCAGCTCCTACAATGAGCAGTTCTTC. The encoded protein is CASSLEGSSYNEQFF. Full variable domain (rest looked up from reference TRBV11-2 and TRBJ2-1): EAGVAQSPRYKIIEKRQSVAFWCNPISGHATLYWYQQILGQGPKLLIQFQNNGVVDDSQLPKDRFSAERLKGVDSTLKIQPAKLEDSAVYLCASSLEGSSYNEQFFGPGTRLTVL.

The chain combines TRBV11-3 with TRBJ1-1; the D gene is possibly TRBD1 (6 bases). The germline CDR1 and CDR2 sequences are SGHNT and YENEEA. CDR3 length: 17 residues. The V and J ends lost 5 bases and 4 bases respectively, with 23 bases between them. The CDR3 DNA is TGTGCCAGCAGCCGCGGGCGGGGCAGGGGCCCCGGCACTGAAGCTTTCTTT. Its translation: CASSRGRGRGPGTEAFF.

The rearrangement uses TRBV11-2 and TRBJ2-3; D possibly uses TRBD1 or TRBD2 (5 bases each). Germline lookup yields CDR1 SGHAT and CDR2 FQNNGV. This CDR3 is 15 amino acids long. The germline V and J ends were trimmed by 5 bases and 1 base, with 13 bases remaining between them. The CDR3 reads CASSAILGGTDTQYF. The CDR3 bases are TGTGCCAGCAGCGCAATACTGGGGGGCACAGATACGCAGTATTTT.

V gene TRBV4-3 combines with J gene TRBJ1-2; D is uncertain. Germline values: CDR1 LGHNA, CDR2 YSLEER. Deletions cut 0 bases from V and 4 bases from J, with 6 bases between. The CDR3 contains 13 residues. CDR3 nucleotide sequence: TGCGCCAGCAGCCAAGATCCAGCCTATGGCTACACCTTC. It translates to CASSQDPAYGYTF.

The J gene is TRBJ1-2, the V gene TRBV28; a possible D gene is TRBD1 (5 bases). Germline lookup yields CDR1 MDHEN and CDR2 SYDVKM. V lost 5 bases to trimming and J lost 2 bases, with 15 bases between them. The CDR3 runs to 15 residues. The CDR3 loop is CASSPTEPYNYGYTF. The CDR3 DNA reads TGTGCCAGCAGTCCGACAGAACCCTACAACTATGGCTACACCTTC.

The gene calls are TRBV9 and TRBJ1-2, with TRBD1 identical over 10 bases. Germline CDR1 and CDR2: SGDLS and YYNGEE. The trim removed 2 bases at V and 4 bases at J, leaving 2 bases unmatched. The CDR3 runs to 14 residues. For the CDR3, the DNA is TGTGCCAGCAGCGTCGGGACAGGGGTCTATGGCTACACCTTC. This translates into CASSVGTGVYGYTF.